Listed below are T cell receptor beta chains from one sample, sequenced in a study of blood T cell repertoires in COVID-19. Sequenced by immunoSEQ multiplex PCR; TCRdb stores in-frame clones only, minus some. Of just under 45,000 clones listed, 85% to 90% were seen once; the top ten hold 3% to 5%. Sequences were obtained from peripheral blood. Receptors originate from a man aged 40-49 years with COVID-19, enrolled during active disease. CDR3s include the opening cysteine and the closing phenylalanine or tryptophan. A D gene is named only where the DNA matches it firmly. Size is omitted from some rows. Given values are once, few, many or a class for expanded clones.

V	size	D	J	CDR3	DNA
TRBV12-5	.	.	TRBJ1-5	CASGLGAGQPQHF	TGTGCTAGTGGTTTAGGGGCGGGGCAGCCCCAGCATTTT
TRBV19	.	.	TRBJ2-2	CASRDPQGSVNTGELFF	TGTGCCAGTAGGGACCCCCAGGGCAGTGTTAACACCGGGGAGCTGTTTTTT
TRBV5-4	.	TRBD1	TRBJ1-1	CASSLGGTGGTEAFF	TGTGCCAGCAGCTTGGGGGGCACAGGGGGCACTGAAGCTTTCTTT
TRBV4-1	few	.	TRBJ1-1	CASSHPQEGNTEAFF	TGCGCCAGCAGCCACCCCCAGGAGGGGAACACTGAAGCTTTCTTT
TRBV24-1	.	TRBD1	TRBJ2-2	CATSDSRTGGSGELFF	TGTGCCACCAGTGATTCACGGACAGGGGGCTCCGGGGAGCTGTTTTTT
TRBV7-9	.	TRBD1	TRBJ1-2	CASSPPGQGADGYTF	TGTGCCAGCAGCCCACCGGGACAGGGGGCTGATGGCTACACCTTC
TRBV12-1	.	.	TRBJ1-5	CAGERLGTKYSNQPQHF	TGTGCCGGCGAACGTTTGGGGACTAAATATAGCAATCAGCCCCAGCATTTT
TRBV2	.	.	TRBJ1-2	CASSEAPREGYTF	TGTGCCAGCAGTGAAGCACCCCGTGAGGGCTACACCTTC
TRBV28	.	.	TRBJ2-1	CASLPGGGKDEQFF	TGTGCCTCCCTCCCGGGGGGCGGGAAGGATGAGCAGTTCTTC
TRBV12-3/TRBV12-4	.	TRBD1	TRBJ1-1	CASNPDRAEAFF	TGTGCCAGCAACCCGGACAGGGCTGAAGCTTTCTTT
TRBV10-2	.	.	TRBJ1-5	CASPGQGFNQPQHF	TGCGCCAGCCCCGGGCAGGGATTTAATCAGCCCCAGCATTTT
TRBV5-4	few	.	TRBJ1-3	CASSQDRTSGNTIYF	TGTGCCAGCAGCCAAGACAGGACCTCTGGAAACACCATATATTTT
TRBV3-1/TRBV3-2	.	TRBD2	TRBJ2-5	CASSQGFTSGGETQYF	TGTGCCAGCAGCCAAGGGTTTACTAGCGGGGGGGAGACCCAGTACTTC
TRBV11-3	.	TRBD2	TRBJ2-1	CASSFSGDPYNEQFF	TGTGCCAGCAGCTTTAGCGGGGACCCCTACAATGAGCAGTTCTTC
TRBV5-5	.	.	TRBJ1-1	CASSFGAVAEAFF	TGTGCCAGCAGCTTTGGGGCCGTAGCTGAAGCTTTCTTT
TRBV11-2	.	.	TRBJ2-1	CASSLDRGSYNEQFF	TGTGCCAGCAGCTTAGACAGAGGGTCTTACAATGAGCAGTTCTTC
TRBV5-6	.	.	TRBJ1-6	CASSLGSDRYSPLHF	TGTGCCAGCAGCTTGGGAAGCGACAGGTATTCACCCCTCCACTTT
TRBV18	.	TRBD1	TRBJ2-7	CASSPGQGGGAEQYF	TGTGCCAGCTCACCTGGACAGGGGGGCGGGGCCGAGCAGTACTTC
TRBV6-5	.	.	TRBJ2-7	CASRPSETATYEQYF	TGTGCCAGCAGACCCTCTGAGACAGCCACCTACGAGCAGTACTTC
TRBV5-6	.	.	TRBJ1-1	CASSLEQASTEAFF	TGTGCCAGCAGCTTGGAACAGGCTTCCACTGAAGCTTTCTTT
TRBV28	.	.	TRBJ1-2	CASNENVGYGYTF	TGTGCCAGCAACGAGAACGTCGGCTATGGCTACACCTTC
TRBV14	.	TRBD1	TRBJ2-1	CASSQEGAGGLLF	TGTGCCAGCAGCCAAGAGGGGGCAGGGGGCCTCCTCTTC